The source of this T cell receptor (beta chain) is a study of control samples from healthy donors and cancer patients. Data came from immunoSEQ multiplex PCR; TCRdb stores just in-frame clones and leaves some out. This table holds approximately 150,000 clones, roughly 94% found once. Between the trimmed V and J ends, which lost 0 bases and 6 bases, there was a span of 12 bases. Germline V gives CDR1 MGHRA, CDR2 YSYEKL. This CDR3 comprises 16 residues. This clonotype originated in a woman under 30 in good health. The sequenced sample consisted of blood. V is TRBV4-1 and J is TRBJ1-6; D is uncertain. The CDR3 protein is CASSQEGLLLNSPLHF. The CDR3 nucleotides read TGCGCCAGCAGCCAAGAAGGGCTTTTGCTTAATTCACCCCTCCACTTT.